This T cell receptor beta chain originates from a study of T cell responses to AZD1222 COVID-19 vaccine. Here immunoSEQ multiplex PCR was the method, and the copy in TCRdb shows in-frame clones only, minus some. The sample yields 80,000 or so clones, approximately 90% seen once. Study results and caveats: Spike-specific TCRs gained breadth and depth after people received two AZD1222 doses. Females outnumbered males among donors, who were mostly white British; clonal diversity was possibly underestimated.

Comments on this clone: The target antigen is unknown.

The germline V and J ends were trimmed by 4 bases and 4 bases, with 20 bases remaining between them. In germline, CDR1 is MGHRA, CDR2 YSYEKL. The CDR3 sequence is 18 residues long. The genes are TRBV4-1 and TRBJ1-6; D is undetermined. The sequence came from an adult in good health. Material: peripheral blood, obtained on day 0 of AZD1222 vaccination. CDR3 DNA: TGCGCCAGCAGCCGACCGACACCCCTCGAGGGTTATAATTCACCCCTCCACTTT. The encoded protein is CASSRPTPLEGYNSPLHF.